These 3 T cell receptor beta chains came from one sample sequenced in a study of blood T cell repertoires in COVID-19. The assay was immunoSEQ multiplex PCR, and TCRdb's table has in-frame clones only and misses some. The profile covers tens of thousands of clones, with 80% to 95% appearing a single time and 2.3% taken by the ten largest. Sequencing was done on a sample of peripheral blood. All receptors derive from a human donor with active COVID-19. The donor label of this sample is uncertain.

The V gene is TRBV19, the J gene TRBJ1-2; D possibly corresponds to TRBD1 (6 bases). There are 12 residues in the CDR3. Germline CDR1 LNHDA, CDR2 SQIVND (reference sequence). V lost 3 bases to trimming and J lost 10 bases, with 12 bases between them. The CDR3 region has the DNA TGTGCCAGTAGTATGGACAGTTTCGACTACACCTTC. Protein product: CASSMDSFDYTF.

The CDR3 coding sequence is TGTGCCAGCAGTGAAGAGTCGAGACTAGCGGGGGTTACAGATACGCAGTATTTT. Amino acids: CASSEESRLAGVTDTQYF. The chain has TRBV6-1 and TRBJ2-3, with 12 bases matching TRBD2. Germline V lookup: CDR1 MNHNS, CDR2 SASEGT. With V trimmed by 1 base and J by 3 bases, 8 bases remained unmatched. This CDR3 is 18 amino acids long.

The chain recombines TRBV27 with TRBJ1-2; TRBD1 is a possible D gene (5 bases). The V gene's germline CDR1 is MNHEY and CDR2 SMNVEV (reference sequence). With 6 bases removed from V and 4 bases from J, the gap between germline ends came to 12 bases. The CDR3 extends over 13 amino acids. CDR3 sequence: CASSPDQGYGYTF. CDR3 DNA sequence: TGTGCCAGCAGCCCCGACCAGGGCTATGGCTACACCTTC.